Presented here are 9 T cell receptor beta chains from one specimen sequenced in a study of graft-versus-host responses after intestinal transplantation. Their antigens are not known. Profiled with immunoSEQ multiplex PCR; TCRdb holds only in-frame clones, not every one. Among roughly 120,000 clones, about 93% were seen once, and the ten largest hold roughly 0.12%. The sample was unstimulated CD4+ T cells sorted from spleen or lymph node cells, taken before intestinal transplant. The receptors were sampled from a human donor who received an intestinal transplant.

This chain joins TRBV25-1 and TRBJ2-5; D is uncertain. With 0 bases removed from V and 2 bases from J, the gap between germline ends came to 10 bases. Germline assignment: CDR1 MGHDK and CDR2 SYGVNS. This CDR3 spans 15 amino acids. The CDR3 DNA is TGTGCCAGCAGTGAATATCGGTCGGATCAAGAGACCCAGTACTTC. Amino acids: CASSEYRSDQETQYF.

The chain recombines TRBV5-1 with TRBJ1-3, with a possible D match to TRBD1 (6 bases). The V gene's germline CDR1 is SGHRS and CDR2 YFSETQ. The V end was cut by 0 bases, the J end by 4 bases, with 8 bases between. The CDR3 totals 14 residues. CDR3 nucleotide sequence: TGCGCCAGCAGCTTGGGGGGGCAAGGAAACACCATATATTTT. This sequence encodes CASSLGGQGNTIYF.

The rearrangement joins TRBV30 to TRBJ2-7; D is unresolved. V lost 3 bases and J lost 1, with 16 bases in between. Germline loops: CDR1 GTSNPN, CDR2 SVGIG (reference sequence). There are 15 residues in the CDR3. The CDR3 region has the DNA TGTGCCTGGAGCAAGACTGGGGAATTGTCCTACGAGCAGTACTTC. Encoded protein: CAWSKTGELSYEQYF.

DNA of the CDR3: TGCAGCGCTGTCCCTAGACCTAATGAGCAGTTCTTC. Translation: CSAVPRPNEQFF. The V and J genes are TRBV29-1 and TRBJ2-1; D unclear. CDR3 length equals 12 residues. Germline V gene lookup returns CDR1 SQVTM and CDR2 ANQGSEA. V lost 7 bases and J 7 bases, leaving 14 bases between the germline ends.

CDR3 bases: TGCAGCGTTGAAGATGACAGGAACACTGAAGCTTTCTTT. Its translation: CSVEDDRNTEAFF. The gene calls are TRBV29-1 and TRBJ1-1, with TRBD1 as a possible D gene (5 bases). Looked up from germline, CDR1 is SQVTM and CDR2 is ANQGSEA. The V end lost 0 bases, the J end lost 1 base, and 6 bases lay between the germline ends. CDR3 size: 13 residues.

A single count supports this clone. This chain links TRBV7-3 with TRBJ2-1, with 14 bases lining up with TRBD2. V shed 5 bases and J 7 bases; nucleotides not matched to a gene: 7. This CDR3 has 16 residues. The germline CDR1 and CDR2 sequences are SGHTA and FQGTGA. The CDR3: CASSRTGTSGRNEQFF. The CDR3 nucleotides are TGTGCCAGCAGCCGGACCGGGACTAGCGGGAGAAATGAGCAGTTCTTC.

Here the CDR3 reads CASRTGRADTQYF. For the CDR3, the DNA is TGCGCCAGCCGGACAGGGCGGGCAGATACGCAGTATTTT. The rearrangement links TRBV5-1 to TRBJ2-3; 8 nucleotides line up with TRBD1. The ends lost 7 bases at V and 4 bases at J; junction bases unmatched: 5. This CDR3 contains 13 residues. Germline V gene data show CDR1 as SGHRS and CDR2 as YFSETQ.

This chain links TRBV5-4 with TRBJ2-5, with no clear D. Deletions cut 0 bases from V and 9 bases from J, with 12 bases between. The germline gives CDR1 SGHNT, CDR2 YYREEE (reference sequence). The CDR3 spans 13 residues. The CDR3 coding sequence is TGTGCCAGCAGCTTGGACGAAATAAGCCCCCAGTACTTC. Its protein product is CASSLDEISPQYF.

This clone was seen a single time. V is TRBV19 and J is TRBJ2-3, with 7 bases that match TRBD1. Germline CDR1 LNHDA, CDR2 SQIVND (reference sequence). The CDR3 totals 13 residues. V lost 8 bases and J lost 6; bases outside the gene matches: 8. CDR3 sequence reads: CASSTGRWDTQYF. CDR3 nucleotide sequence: TGTGCCAGTTCGACAGGGCGATGGGATACGCAGTATTTT.